A selection of T cell receptor beta chains follows, all from one sample in a study of response to subunit inactivated influenza vaccine. TCRdb reprocessed the RT-PCR reads via MiXCR and lists one record per CDR3 protein. The data hold about 700,000 distinct CDR3 sequences, with approximately 15% observed a single time. Here the sequenced sample was PBMCs from blood, taken 14 to 15 days before vaccination. These TCRs come from a man over 45 who received an inactivated influenza vaccine. The CDR3 runs from the conserved cysteine through the conserved F or W. A D gene is named only where the DNA matches it firmly. Clone size appears in some rows only: once, few, many, or a class for an expanded clone.

d_call j_call clone_size v_call cdr3_aa cdr3_nt
NA TRBJ2-1 many TRBV5-1 CASSLARYSSSYNEQFF TGCGCCAGCAGCTTGGCTCGTTACTCGAGCTCCTACAATGAGCAGTTCTTC
NA TRBJ1-1 few TRBV4-3 CASSQDLGGNTEAFF TGCGCCAGCAGCCAAGACCTGGGGGGAAACACTGAAGCTTTCTTT
NA TRBJ1-2 many TRBV7-8 CASSQQEDYGYTF TGTGCCAGCAGCCAACAGGAGGACTATGGCTACACCTTC
NA TRBJ1-2 many TRBV29-1 CSVRDFENYGYTF TGCAGCGTCCGGGACTTCGAAAACTATGGCTACACCTTC
NA TRBJ2-2 NA TRBV4-1 CASSQDSLAIGELFF TGCGCCAGCAGCCAAGACAGCTTAGCGATCGGGGAGCTGTTTTTT
TRBD1 TRBJ2-7 few TRBV20-1 CSARLRRQGSFEQYF TGCAGTGCTAGACTCCGGAGACAGGGATCCTTCGAGCAGTACTTC
NA TRBJ2-3 NA TRBV5-1 CASSLSTSTGDTQYF TGCGCCAGCAGCTTGTCCACATCGACGGGAGATACGCAGTATTTT
TRBD1 TRBJ2-3 many TRBV28 CASSPILQGASDTQYF TGTGCCAGCAGTCCAATTCTTCAGGGGGCATCAGATACGCAGTATTTT
NA TRBJ2-3 once TRBV12-3/TRBV12-4 CARDRPFTDTQYF TGTGCCCGTGACAGGCCATTCACAGATACGCAGTATTTT
TRBD2 TRBJ2-7 NA TRBV12-3/TRBV12-4 CASSPTSGGNEQYF TGTGCCAGCAGCCCTACCAGCGGGGGAAACGAGCAGTACTTC
NA TRBJ2-3 NA TRBV10-1 CASSQGMGPDTQYF TGCGCCAGCAGCCAGGGAATGGGCCCAGATACGCAGTATTTT
NA TRBJ2-2 NA TRBV29-1 CSVLPPTGELFF TGCAGCGTCCTCCCCCCCACCGGGGAGCTGTTTTTT
NA TRBJ2-1 few TRBV24-1 CATSDFRGSSSYNEQFF TGTGCCACCAGTGATTTTAGGGGCTCTAGCTCCTACAATGAGCAGTTCTTC
TRBD1 TRBJ2-7 few TRBV2 CASSSRQGAGEQYF TGTGCCAGCAGTTCGCGACAGGGGGCGGGCGAGCAGTACTTC
NA TRBJ2-3 NA TRBV25-1 CASAPLGGLTDTQYF TGTGCCAGTGCCCCTCTGGGGGGGCTCACAGATACGCAGTATTTT
TRBD1 TRBJ2-6 NA TRBV7-2 CASSLQGALAGANVLTF TGTGCCAGCAGCCTACAGGGGGCGCTCGCTGGGGCCAACGTCCTGACTTTC
NA TRBJ1-1 few TRBV5-1 CASSLDGEGEAFF TGCGCCAGCAGCTTGGATGGGGAGGGTGAAGCTTTCTTT
NA TRBJ2-7 few TRBV30 CAWSVDTVYEQYF TGTGCCTGGAGTGTAGACACGGTCTACGAGCAGTACTTC
NA TRBJ2-2 few TRBV10-3 CAISERDQLNTGELFF TGTGCCATCAGTGAGAGGGACCAACTCAACACCGGGGAGCTGTTTTTT
TRBD2 TRBJ2-7 NA TRBV5-1 CASSPGQRGLADLYEQYF TGCGCCAGCAGCCCGGGACAGAGGGGACTAGCGGACCTCTACGAGCAGTACTTC
TRBD1 TRBJ1-1 few TRBV29-1 CSVGDRGLSTEAFF TGCAGCGTAGGGGACAGGGGGCTGAGCACTGAAGCTTTCTTT
TRBD1 TRBJ1-6 many TRBV20-1 CSARVSDRGSNNSPLHF TGCAGTGCTAGAGTCTCGGACAGGGGAAGTAATAATTCACCCCTCCACTTT
NA TRBJ2-1 NA TRBV4-1 CASSPGPVNPYNEQFF TGCGCCAGCAGCCCAGGGCCCGTAAATCCCTACAATGAGCAGTTCTTC
NA TRBJ2-7 few TRBV18 CASSPTGHYYEQYF TGTGCCAGCTCACCCACGGGACATTATTACGAGCAGTACTTC
NA TRBJ2-1 few TRBV11-2 CASSQQGRVWDEQFF TGTGCCAGCAGCCAACAGGGGAGGGTCTGGGATGAGCAGTTCTTC
NA TRBJ1-4 NA TRBV6-1 CASSRAANEKLFF TGTGCCAGCAGCCGGGCCGCGAATGAAAAACTGTTTTTT
TRBD2 TRBJ2-7 NA TRBV5-5 CASSLVGLAGTEEQYF TGTGCCAGCAGCTTGGTCGGTCTAGCGGGAACGGAAGAGCAGTACTTC
TRBD1 TRBJ1-1 few TRBV20-1 CSASWTGDLEAFF TGCAGTGCTAGCTGGACAGGGGACCTTGAAGCTTTCTTT
NA TRBJ2-2 NA TRBV20-1 CSARPQRAITGELFF TGCAGTGCTAGACCCCAGCGGGCGATCACCGGGGAGCTGTTTTTT
NA TRBJ2-7 few TRBV5-1 CASSLAAGRYDEQYF TGCGCCAGCAGCTTGGCGGCGGGAAGGTACGACGAGCAGTACTTC
NA TRBJ1-1 NA TRBV3-1 CASREAGTEAFF TGTGCCAGCAGAGAGGCGGGCACTGAAGCTTTCTTT
NA TRBJ2-3 NA TRBV7-9 CASSWAENTDTQYF TGTGCCAGCAGCTGGGCCGAAAACACAGATACGCAGTATTTT
TRBD2 TRBJ2-5 NA TRBV27 CASSAIAGGPGDQYF TGTGCCAGCAGTGCTATAGCGGGAGGGCCAGGCGACCAGTACTTC
NA TRBJ2-5 NA TRBV6-6 CASTSTGRGTQYF TGTGCCAGCACCTCTACTGGGCGAGGGACCCAGTACTTC
NA TRBJ1-5 many TRBV5-5 CASSLGFEGIGQPQHF TGTGCCAGCAGCTTGGGGTTTGAGGGGATTGGACAGCCCCAGCATTTT
TRBD2 TRBJ2-3 few TRBV4-3 CASSQDPPRLAGGFTDTQYF TGCGCCAGCAGCCAAGATCCCCCCAGACTAGCGGGGGGTTTCACAGATACGCAGTATTTT
TRBD1 TRBJ2-7 NA TRBV28 CASSTQGLGTGERQYF TGTGCCAGCAGTACACAAGGCCTAGGGACAGGGGAAAGGCAGTACTTC
NA TRBJ2-1 NA TRBV4-3 CASSQDTSGSYNEQFF TGCGCCAGCAGCCAAGATACCTCAGGGTCCTACAATGAGCAGTTCTTC
NA TRBJ2-5 NA TRBV6-2/TRBV6-3 CASSTKTGEWYQETQYF TGTGCCAGCAGTACTAAGACAGGCGAATGGTACCAAGAGACCCAGTACTTC
TRBD2 TRBJ2-7 few TRBV25-1 CASSPYGLAVFEQYF TGTGCCAGCAGTCCCTACGGACTAGCGGTTTTTGAGCAGTACTTC
TRBD1 TRBJ2-5 few TRBV11-1 CASSSGTGGSLADRQETQYF TGTGCCAGCAGCTCCGGGACAGGGGGATCTCTAGCGGACAGGCAAGAGACCCAGTACTTC
TRBD2 TRBJ2-5 few TRBV20-1 CSALRTSGRFGTQYF TGCAGTGCTTTAAGGACTAGCGGGAGATTCGGGACCCAGTACTTC
TRBD1 TRBJ1-6 few TRBV6-1 CASSEGQGVYSPLHF TGTGCCAGCAGTGAAGGACAGGGTGTTTATTCACCCCTCCACTTT
NA TRBJ2-3 NA TRBV7-2 CASSTRTGRSTDTQYF TGTGCCAGCAGCACCCGGACGGGTAGAAGCACAGATACGCAGTATTTT
TRBD1 TRBJ1-1 few TRBV7-9 CASSLTGGADEAFF TGTGCCAGCAGCCTGACAGGGGGCGCAGATGAAGCTTTCTTT
NA TRBJ2-5 few TRBV7-2 CASSLMGPWTGETQYF TGTGCCAGCAGCTTGATGGGCCCCTGGACGGGAGAGACCCAGTACTTC
TRBD2 TRBJ2-7 many TRBV28 CASSFTSGVIYEQYF TGTGCCAGCAGTTTCACTAGCGGAGTGATCTACGAGCAGTACTTC
NA TRBJ1-5 NA TRBV12-3/TRBV12-4 CASGHSNQPQHF TGTGCCAGCGGGCATAGCAATCAGCCCCAGCATTTT
TRBD1 TRBJ1-5 NA TRBV10-2 CASSESGTGSNQPQHF TGCGCCAGCAGTGAGTCGGGGACAGGGAGCAATCAGCCCCAGCATTTT